This TCR beta chain was recorded in a study of cytomegalovirus exposure and HLA in healthy donors. PCR primers comprised 60 Vbeta and 13 Jbeta primers. The method was immunoSEQ multiplex PCR; TCRdb's version includes in-frame clones alone and lacks a portion of them. The repertoire has more than 150,000 clones, 65% to 85% of them found once; the top ten carry less than 1.5%. The CDR3 has 18 residues. The trim removed 4 bases at V and 0 bases at J, leaving 11 bases unmatched. Per germline, CDR1 SGHRS and CDR2 YFSETQ. Study outcomes and limitations: The Asian-associated ancestry cluster reportedly had fewer N-insertions than the roughly 700-donor mean in a later analysis. Most sequenced TCRs were rare (though some public TCRs occurred in many donors).

Concerning this clone itself: Its antigen is as yet unknown.

The clonotype comes from a girl aged 5-17 years in good health and CMV-seropositive. This chain uses TRBV5-1 with TRBJ2-4, with 9 bases matching TRBD1. Sample: PBMCs. DNA of the CDR3: TGCGCCAGCAGCCCTATGGGGACAGGGCTCCTAGCCAAAAACATTCAGTACTTC. Protein: CASSPMGTGLLAKNIQYF.